The 29 T cell receptor beta chains below were found in one sample sequenced in a study of T cell changes during pregnancy in multiple sclerosis (dated by TCRdb to the late 2010s). The library was built by means of the immunoSEQ multiplex PCR assay. What TCRdb holds here is the immuneACCESS table cut down to in-frame rearrangements. Part of the clones is not present; checked against another copy, under half of the missing clones reflect an unresolved V gene, and the others are unexplained. The sample table contains fewer than 95,000 clones; only one count was recorded for almost 95% of them. Approximately 2.2% of the sample is held by the ten biggest clonotypes. This sample comprised peripheral blood, obtained in the third trimester of pregnancy. These receptors originate from a female donor with multiple sclerosis, enrolled in a pregnancy study.

V usage is TRBV10-2 and J usage is TRBJ1-2, with D possibly matching TRBD1 (6 bases). V was trimmed by 10 bases and J by 2 bases, leaving 11 bases between them. The CDR3 sequence is 12 residues long. The germline V gene encodes CDR1 WSHSY and CDR2 SAAADI. CDR3 bases: TGCGCCACTCATCAGGGGAACTATGGCTACACCTTC. It yields the protein CATHQGNYGYTF.

The gene calls are TRBV5-1 and TRBJ2-7, with 10 nucleotides matching TRBD2. The CDR3 contains 15 residues. The J segment lost 6 bases and the V segment lost 4 bases, leaving 10 bases of the junction unmatched. The V gene's germline CDR1 is SGHRS and CDR2 YFSETQ. Here the CDR3 DNA reads TGCGCCAGCAGCCATGGACTAGCGGTACTTATCGAGCAGTACTTC. The encoded protein is CASSHGLAVLIEQYF. Combining the CDR3 with reference TRBV5-1 and TRBJ2-7 gives the whole variable domain KAGVTQTPRYLIKTRGQQVTLSCSPISGHRSVSWYQQTPGQGLQFLFEYFSETQRNKGNFPGRFSGRQFSNSRSEMNVSTLELGDSALYLCASSHGLAVLIEQYFGPGTRLTVT.

The V and J genes are TRBV5-1 and TRBJ2-2; D gene unclear. The V end was cut by 0 bases, the J end by 2 bases, with 23 bases between. This CDR3 region has 20 residues. CDR1 SGHRS and CDR2 YFSETQ come from the germline V gene. The CDR3 protein is CASSLGPQVVGVSNTGELFF. The CDR3, as DNA: TGCGCCAGCAGCTTGGGTCCGCAGGTTGTTGGTGTGTCCAACACCGGGGAGCTGTTTTTT.

The V gene is TRBV5-4, the J gene TRBJ2-5, with 11 bases lining up with TRBD1. The CDR3 totals 15 residues. V shed 4 bases and J 4 bases; nucleotides not matched to a gene: 6. The V gene's germline CDR1 is SGHNT and CDR2 YYREEE (reference sequence). The CDR3 nucleotides read TGTGCCAGCAGCACCAGGACAGGGGGCTCAGAGACCCAGTACTTC. As protein: CASSTRTGGSETQYF.

The chain joins TRBV6-6 to TRBJ2-7; TRBD2 matches 15 bases. The CDR3 contains 16 residues. From germline, CDR1 is MNHNY and CDR2 SVGAGI (reference sequence). Trimming took 6 bases from V and 3 from J; bases not matched to a gene: 6. In DNA form, the CDR3 reads TGTGCCAGCAGCCGACCGGGACTAGCGGGAGGCTACGAGCAGTACTTC. Translation: CASSRPGLAGGYEQYF.

V and J are TRBV7-9 and TRBJ2-3, with TRBD2 identical over 11 bases. The trim removed 5 bases at V and 1 base at J, leaving 11 bases unmatched. Germline-derived CDR1 and CDR2 are SEHNR and FQNEAQ (reference sequence). This CDR3 has 18 residues. CDR3 bases: TGTGCCAGCAGCAAACGAGGGACTAGCGGAGGGGGCACAGATACGCAGTATTTT. Translated, it gives CASSKRGTSGGGTDTQYF.

This chain connects TRBV6-5 to TRBJ2-7, with a possible D match to TRBD2 (6 bases). Trimming took 4 bases from V and 1 from J, leaving 14 bases between them. This CDR3 is 15 amino acids long. CDR1 is MNHEY, CDR2 SVGAGI, per germline. Here the CDR3 reads CASSLGGAGSYEQYF. In nucleotides, the CDR3 is TGTGCCAGCAGTTTAGGTGGAGCGGGTTCCTACGAGCAGTACTTC.

The rearrangement joins TRBV2 to TRBJ2-5; maybe TRBD1 (6 bases). Germline CDR1 reads SNHLY; CDR2 reads FYNNEI. The CDR3 spans 15 residues. V was cut by 8 bases and J by 4 bases, with 20 bases left in between. The DNA for the CDR3 is TGTGCCAGCCAACTTTCTCGGACAGTCTCAGAGACCCAGTACTTC. Translation gives CASQLSRTVSETQYF.

The rearrangement uses TRBV7-2 and TRBJ1-2; 10 nucleotides agree with TRBD1. CDR3 length: 17 residues. V lost 5 bases and J lost 0; bases outside the gene matches: 9. Germline V gives CDR1 SGHTA, CDR2 FQGNSA. The CDR3 region is CASSPRDRGRANYGYTF. The CDR3 coding sequence is TGTGCCAGCAGCCCCCGGGACAGGGGCCGAGCTAACTATGGCTACACCTTC. Variable domain in full (rest from reference TRBV7-2 and TRBJ1-2): GAGVSQSPSNKVTEKGKDVELRCDPISGHTALYWYRQSLGQGLEFLIYFQGNSAPDKSGLPSDRFSAERTGGSVSTLTIQRTQQEDSAVYLCASSPRDRGRANYGYTFGSGTRLTVV.

This clone was seen more than once but under ten times. V is TRBV6-1 and J is TRBJ1-2, with unresolved D. This CDR3 is built from 13 residues. Germline values: CDR1 MNHNS, CDR2 SASEGT. V lost 6 bases and J lost 0, with 8 bases in between. The CDR3, as DNA: TGTGCCAGCAGGGAATTAGCTAACTATGGCTACACCTTC. Amino acids: CASRELANYGYTF.

The CDR3, as DNA: TGTGCCAGCAGCCCACTAGCCTATAGCACAGATACGCAGTATTTT. This encodes CASSPLAYSTDTQYF. The chain employs TRBV14 and TRBJ2-3, with D perhaps TRBD2 (6 bases). Germline V gene data show CDR1 as SGHDN and CDR2 as FVKESK. Trimming stripped 4 bases from V and 0 bases from J, with 11 bases between. This CDR3 spans 15 amino acids.

This rearrangement joins TRBV27 to TRBJ2-1; 13 bases are a match to TRBD2. The V segment lost 3 bases and the J segment 6 bases; nucleotides outside the gene matches: 8. Germline V CDR1 and CDR2: MNHEY, SMNVEV (reference sequence). The CDR3 loop spans 17 amino acids. The CDR3 nucleotides read TGTGCCAGCAGTTTGAGGGGGGGACTAGCGGGAATCAATGAGCAGTTCTTC. Its protein is CASSLRGGLAGINEQFF.

The chain couples TRBV15 to TRBJ1-1, with 8 bases matching TRBD1. The germline CDR1 and CDR2 sequences are LNHNV and YYDKDF (reference sequence). The CDR3 extends over 15 amino acids. J lost 6 bases, V lost 3 bases, and 9 bases had no gene match. CDR3 bases: TGTGCCACCAGCAGGATTCCAGGGGGCGAGGCTGAAGCTTTCTTT. The encoded protein is CATSRIPGGEAEAFF.

CDR3 sequence (DNA): TGTGCCAGCCAACCACCCGGACAGGGAAGGCTAGGATTCGCCTACGAGCAGTACTTC. Translation: CASQPPGQGRLGFAYEQYF. This sequence joins TRBV28 and TRBJ2-7; the match to TRBD1 covers 8 bases. Germline trimming cut 8 bases from V and 2 bases from J; bases unmatched to any gene: 23. The CDR3 sequence is 19 residues long. Germline loops: CDR1 MDHEN, CDR2 SYDVKM. The full variable domain, completed using reference TRBV28 and TRBJ2-7, is DVKVTQSSRYLVKRTGEKVFLECVQDMDHENMFWYRQDPGLGLRLIYFSYDVKMKEKGDIPEGYSVSREKKERFSLILESASTNQTSMYLCASQPPGQGRLGFAYEQYFGPGTRLTVT.

The chain couples TRBV6-1 to TRBJ1-2, with TRBD1 matching over 10 bases. The CDR3 runs to 15 residues. Per the germline V gene, CDR1 is MNHNS and CDR2 is SASEGT. Trimming took 4 bases from V and 5 from J; bases not matched to a gene: 7. In DNA form, the CDR3 reads TGTGCCAGCAGTGCCGCCGGGACAGGGGTTTATGGCTACACCTTC. Amino acids: CASSAAGTGVYGYTF.

This clone has just one count. The rearrangement links TRBV5-6 to TRBJ1-4, with 9 positions matching TRBD1. The CDR3 length is 14 residues. V shed 4 bases, J shed 5 bases, and the junction held 3 bases outside the gene matches. CDR1 SGHDT and CDR2 YYEEEE come from the germline V gene. In nucleotides, the CDR3 is TGTGCCAGCAGCCCCGGGACAGGGAATGAAAAACTGTTTTTT. Translating gives CASSPGTGNEKLFF.

The chain combines TRBV7-9 with TRBJ1-5; TRBD1 matches 9 bases. V shed 5 bases and J 6 bases; nucleotides not matched to a gene: 5. Germline loops: CDR1 SEHNR, CDR2 FQNEAQ (reference sequence). The CDR3 consists of 14 residues. The CDR3 loop reads CASSLQGAGQPQHF. The CDR3 DNA reads as TGTGCCAGCAGCCTACAGGGGGCCGGTCAGCCCCAGCATTTT.

CDR3 amino acids: CAISGVPPSEQYF. The CDR3 DNA reads as TGTGCCATCAGTGGGGTCCCTCCTAGCGAGCAGTACTTC. The J gene is TRBJ2-7, the V gene TRBV10-3; D ambiguous. Trimming removed 4 bases from V and 6 bases from J, with 13 bases in between. The CDR3 has 13 amino acids. Per the germline V gene, CDR1 is ENHRY and CDR2 is SYGVKD.

CDR3 nucleotides: TGTGCCAGTAGTCAACTCGGGACTAGCACCGCAGATACGCAGTATTTT. This encodes CASSQLGTSTADTQYF. The genes are TRBV19 and TRBJ2-3; 9 bases align to TRBD2. The CDR3 runs 16 residues. Germline loops: CDR1 LNHDA, CDR2 SQIVND (reference sequence). V trimming: 5 bases; J trimming: 4 bases; junction bases outside the gene matches: 10.

The chain joins TRBV1 to TRBJ2-3; the DNA was not compared with TRBD2, the D call given in the table. TRBV1 is marked as a pseudogene. The CDR3 contains 18 residues. The CDR3, as DNA: TGCACCAGCAGCCAAGATTATCTTGAGGGAGTGGGCACAGATACGCAGTATTTT. This translates into CTSSQDYLEGVGTDTQYF.

This clone came up once. This chain joins TRBV28 and TRBJ1-1, with D perhaps TRBD1 (5 bases). From germline, CDR1 is MDHEN and CDR2 SYDVKM. Trimming took 3 bases from V and 4 from J, leaving 12 bases between them. This CDR3 is built from 14 residues. In DNA, the CDR3 is TGTGCCAGCAGTTTTTGGACACCCTCCACTGAAGCTTTCTTT. This codes for CASSFWTPSTEAFF.

This sequence joins TRBV7-8 and TRBJ2-1; TRBD2 matches at 11 bases. The J segment lost 8 bases and the V segment lost 2 bases, leaving 2 bases of the junction unmatched. This CDR3 contains 14 residues. Germline V gene data show CDR1 as SGHVS and CDR2 as FQNEAQ. This CDR3 is CASSLLAGGYEQFF. CDR3 sequence (DNA): TGTGCCAGCAGCTTACTAGCGGGAGGCTATGAGCAGTTCTTC.

The chain has TRBV11-2 and TRBJ2-7; D unresolved. This CDR3 region has 10 residues. Trimming cost V 5 bases and J 3 bases, with 2 bases left between them. Germline values: CDR1 SGHAT, CDR2 FQNNGV. The CDR3 DNA is TGTGCCAGCAGCCACTACGAGCAGTACTTC. Amino acids: CASSHYEQYF.

The chain recombines TRBV2 with TRBJ2-7; D gene unclear. The CDR3 contains 14 residues. V was shortened by 6 bases and J by 3 bases, with 15 bases between the two germline ends. Germline V gene lookup returns CDR1 SNHLY and CDR2 FYNNEI. CDR3 protein: CASRVSRVRYEQYF. Here the CDR3 DNA reads TGTGCCAGCAGGGTTTCCCGGGTCCGCTACGAGCAGTACTTC.

The chain combines TRBV9 with TRBJ1-4; 11 nucleotides line up with TRBD1. V dropped 4 bases and J dropped 8; count of bases not matched to a gene: 4. Germline lookup yields CDR1 SGDLS and CDR2 YYNGEE. This CDR3 has 14 residues. Written as DNA, the CDR3 is TGTGCCAGCAGCTCCGGGACAGGGGGGGAAAAACTGTTTTTT. It yields the protein CASSSGTGGEKLFF.

The chain recombines TRBV6-1 with TRBJ2-7; 8 bases fit TRBD1. Germline-derived CDR1 and CDR2 are MNHNS and SASEGT. J gave up 0 bases and V 4 bases, and 5 bases lay outside the gene matches. This CDR3 has 15 residues. This chain's CDR3 is CASSAGQGPSYEQYF. CDR3 coding DNA: TGTGCCAGCAGTGCAGGACAGGGTCCCTCCTACGAGCAGTACTTC.

The chain employs TRBV28 and TRBJ1-2, with a tentative D call TRBD1 (5 bases). Trimming took off 5 bases at V and 4 bases at J, with 14 bases between the two ends. The germline V gene has CDR1 MDHEN and CDR2 SYDVKM. The CDR3 consists of 14 residues. The CDR3 DNA sequence: TGTGCCAGCAGTCAAGGCCAGGGCGGCTATGGCTACACCTTC. Translated, it gives CASSQGQGGYGYTF.

The chain links TRBV13 to TRBJ2-7, with 13 bases that match TRBD2. CDR3 size: 15 residues. Trimming removed 5 bases from V and 5 bases from J; junction bases left unmatched: 6. Germline V gene sequence: CDR1 PRHDT, CDR2 FYEKMQ (reference sequence). CDR3 coding DNA: TGTGCCAGCAGCCTCGGGACTAGCGGGGTCCACGAGCAGTACTTC. As protein: CASSLGTSGVHEQYF.

The V and J genes are TRBV7-9 and TRBJ2-7, with D perhaps TRBD1 (6 bases). The V gene's germline CDR1 is SEHNR and CDR2 FQNEAQ (reference sequence). V was shortened by 6 bases and J by 2 bases, with 14 bases between the two germline ends. This CDR3 is 14 amino acids long. The CDR3 nucleotides read TGTGCCAGCAGTTACGCCGGACAGACCTACGAGCAGTACTTC. This gives the protein CASSYAGQTYEQYF.